One TCR beta chain is described in this entry. Using immunoSEQ multiplex PCR, the repertoire was profiled, and TCRdb retains in-frame clones only, with some absent. The data contain about 93,000 clones, roughly 96% of them singletons. Trimming took off 4 bases at V and 2 bases at J, with 6 bases between the two ends. CDR3 size: 13 residues. Germline V gene sequence: CDR1 SGHNT, CDR2 YENEEA. This sample stems from a study of technical replicates of blood from a few donors. This receptor was identified in a human donor in good health. The J gene is TRBJ2-1, the V gene TRBV11-3; TRBD2 is a possible D gene (5 bases). The specimen was T cells isolated from PBMCs. CDR3 amino acids: CASSSRAYNEQFF. DNA for the CDR3: TGTGCCAGCAGCTCGAGGGCCTACAATGAGCAGTTCTTC.